Sequencing of this T cell receptor (beta chain) was carried out in a study of Ad26.COV2.S vaccination and SARS-CoV-2 variants (dated by TCRdb to about 2021). In terms of the full investigation: Donors in the vaccine arm were drawn from COV1001, a multicentre, randomized, double-blind, placebo-controlled phase I-IIa trial testing Ad26.COV2.S in healthy adults. Ad26.COV2.S was administered intramuscularly at 5 x 10^10 or 1 x 10^11 viral particles, either as a single shot or as two shots given 56 days apart. The TCR-sequenced set comprised approximately 32 samples: around 20 Ad26.COV2.S vaccine recipients, 5 placebo recipients and 8 SARS-CoV-2 convalescent individuals. Trial participants were randomized into five groups of five: low-dose or high-dose Ad26.COV2.S given once or twice, or placebo on both occasions. TCRbeta repertoire sequencing served as the tool for gauging how specific and how broad the SARS-CoV-2-reactive T cell receptors were following Ad26.COV2.S vaccination. Blinding of investigators to trial group allocation was maintained during experiments and outcome assessment. The paper as a whole reports these results and caveats: The authors noted that total T cell responses may have been underestimated by the TCR breadth and depth analyses. Vaccine and placebo recipients had similar non-spike TCR breadth, a finding consistent with the vaccine containing only spike. After vaccination, spike-specific CD8+ and CD4+ T cell responses were reported to show substantial breadth. The study was not powered for comparison of responses between vaccine doses or regimens. Higher spike-specific TCR breadth was observed in Ad26.COV2.S recipients than in placebo recipients (P = 0.0014).

In the case of this clone: This clone's antigen is unknown. Base qualities are not at hand, and no much larger clone is one base apart.

The immunoSEQ Assay was used to sequence TCRbeta CDR3 regions. After extraction, genomic DNA underwent amplification by bias-controlled multiplex PCR, followed by high-throughput sequencing. On the study's bioinformatics: To quantify the absolute abundance of every unique TCRbeta CDR3 region, sequences were collapsed and filtered. Usable DNA was measured by amplifying reference genes present in all nucleated cells, and TCRbeta template counts were normalized to that usable DNA to estimate T cell fraction. Repertoire TCRs were annotated as SARS-CoV-2-specific when V gene, CDR3 amino acid sequence and J gene were exactly matched to a known reactive TCR set. The reference SARS-CoV-2 TCR set came from MIRA and was filtered for enrichment in COVID-19-positive ImmuneCODE repertoires, removing public or cross-reactive TCRs. Based on the MIRA antigens, annotated TCRs were further analysed at the level of specific ORF or position within ORF. Breadth was defined as annotated unique rearrangements over total unique productive rearrangements; depth was the summed frequency of those rearrangements. Two-sided Wilcoxon rank-sum tests were used to compare TCR breadth between groups. The source is immuneACCESS, and TCRdb retained only in-frame sequences with V and J called. Part of the clones is not carried over; for the studies checked, unresolved V genes explain less than half of this, and the remainder is unexplained. V and J calls and clone size come straight from that table; D and trimming were deduced from the DNA. Here the sample has around 310,000 clones; roughly 88% occur a single time. The ten most abundant clones make up approximately 5.8% of the sample.

Its CDR3 holds 14 amino acids, cysteine through phenylalanine. Solely the CDR3 DNA is kept, with 42 bases framed from the first base. The V end gives up 5 bases and the J end 6 bases, leaving 6 bases in the junction not matched to a gene. The germline V gene yields LGHNA for CDR1 and YSLEER for CDR2. The intended sense of this specimen's treatment or condition label: roughly 19 received Ad26.COV2.S at low or high dose, single or two shots; about 5 received placebo; per-sample allocation not given. For vaccine and placebo recipients, repertoires were sequenced using samples collected on day 63 after the first injection. Between 29 July and 7 August 2020, Cohort 1b enrolled around 24 adults aged 18-55 years at one site in Boston, USA. Ad26.COV2.S was a replication-incompetent adenovirus type 26 vector expressing a prefusion-stabilized SARS-CoV-2 spike protein from the original Wuhan strain.

The source is a person between 18 and 65 years old who received the Ad26.COV2.S COVID-19 vaccine or a placebo. The starting material was peripheral blood, obtained in a trial of Ad26.COV2.S vaccine versus placebo. The sequence links TRBV4-3 to TRBJ1-4; TRBD1 agrees with 7 junctional bases. The CDR3 has the sequence CASSRGPSDEKLFF. The DNA is TGCGCCAGCAGCAGGGGGCCCTCGGATGAAAAACTGTTTTTT.